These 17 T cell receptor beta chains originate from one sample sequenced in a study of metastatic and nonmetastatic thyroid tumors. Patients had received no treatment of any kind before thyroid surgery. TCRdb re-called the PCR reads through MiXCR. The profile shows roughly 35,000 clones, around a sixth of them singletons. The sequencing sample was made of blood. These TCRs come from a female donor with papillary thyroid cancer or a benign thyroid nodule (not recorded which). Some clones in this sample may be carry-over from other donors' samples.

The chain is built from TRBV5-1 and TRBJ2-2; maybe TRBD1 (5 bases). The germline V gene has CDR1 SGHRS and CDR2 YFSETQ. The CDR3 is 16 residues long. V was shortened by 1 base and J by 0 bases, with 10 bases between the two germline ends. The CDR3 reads CASSLWGGSNTGELFF. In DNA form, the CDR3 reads TGCGCCAGCAGCTTGTGGGGCGGATCGAACACCGGGGAGCTGTTTTTT.

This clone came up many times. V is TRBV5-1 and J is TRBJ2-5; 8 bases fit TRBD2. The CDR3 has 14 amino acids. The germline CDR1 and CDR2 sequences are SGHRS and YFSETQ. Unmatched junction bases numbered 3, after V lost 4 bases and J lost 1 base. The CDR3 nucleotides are TGCGCCAGCAGCCAGGCGGGGGGCCAAGAGACCCAGTACTTC. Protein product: CASSQAGGQETQYF.

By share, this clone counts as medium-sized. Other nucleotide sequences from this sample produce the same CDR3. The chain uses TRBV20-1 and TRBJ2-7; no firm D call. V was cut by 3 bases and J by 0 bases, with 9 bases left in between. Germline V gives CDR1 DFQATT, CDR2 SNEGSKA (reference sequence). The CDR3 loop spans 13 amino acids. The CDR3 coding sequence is TGCAGTGCTAGGGACGGGTACTCCTACGAGCAGTACTTC. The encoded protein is CSARDGYSYEQYF.

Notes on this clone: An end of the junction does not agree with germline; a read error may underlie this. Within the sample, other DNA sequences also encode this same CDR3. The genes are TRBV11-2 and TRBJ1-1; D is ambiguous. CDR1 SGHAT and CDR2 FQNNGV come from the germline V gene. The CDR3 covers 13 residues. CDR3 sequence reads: CASSWGQYTEAFF. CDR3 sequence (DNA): TGTGCCAGTAGCTGGGGTCAGTACACCGAAGCTTTCTTT.

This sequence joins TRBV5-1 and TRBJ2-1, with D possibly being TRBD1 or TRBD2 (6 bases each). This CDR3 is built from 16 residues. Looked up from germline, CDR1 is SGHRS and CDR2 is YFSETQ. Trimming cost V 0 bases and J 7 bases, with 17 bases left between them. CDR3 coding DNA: TGCGCCAGCAGCTTGGAAGGCTTAGGGGGGCGGAATGAGCAGTTCTTC. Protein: CASSLEGLGGRNEQFF.

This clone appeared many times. Here the CDR3 reads CASSPLAPPSRETQYF. The CDR3, as DNA: TGCGCCAGCAGCCCACTAGCCCCTCCATCCCGAGAGACCCAGTACTTC. The rearrangement uses TRBV4-3 and TRBJ2-5; D is perhaps TRBD2 (6 bases). With 4 bases removed from V and 4 bases from J, the gap between germline ends came to 19 bases. Germline CDR1 LGHNA, CDR2 YSLEER. The CDR3 is made up of 16 amino acids.

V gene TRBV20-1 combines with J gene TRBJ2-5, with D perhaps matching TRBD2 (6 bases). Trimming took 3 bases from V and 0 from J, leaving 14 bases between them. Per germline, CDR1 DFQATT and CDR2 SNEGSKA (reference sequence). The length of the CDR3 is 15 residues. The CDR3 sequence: CSASGEETYQETQYF. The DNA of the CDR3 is TGCAGTGCTAGTGGGGAGGAGACGTACCAAGAGACCCAGTACTTC.

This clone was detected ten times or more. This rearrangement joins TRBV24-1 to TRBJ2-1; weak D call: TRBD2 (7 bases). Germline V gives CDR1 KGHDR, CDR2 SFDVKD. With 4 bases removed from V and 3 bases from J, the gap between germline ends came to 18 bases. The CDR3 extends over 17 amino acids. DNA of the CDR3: TGTGCCACCAGTGACAGTGGAGGGGGGGTTAACTACAATGAGCAGTTCTTC. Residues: CATSDSGGGVNYNEQFF.

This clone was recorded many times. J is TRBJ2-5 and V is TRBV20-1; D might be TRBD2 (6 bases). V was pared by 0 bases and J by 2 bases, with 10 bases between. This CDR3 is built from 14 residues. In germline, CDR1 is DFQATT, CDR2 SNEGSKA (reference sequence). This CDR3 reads CSAREGGGQETQYF. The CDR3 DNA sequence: TGCAGTGCTAGAGAGGGGGGAGGTCAAGAGACCCAGTACTTC.

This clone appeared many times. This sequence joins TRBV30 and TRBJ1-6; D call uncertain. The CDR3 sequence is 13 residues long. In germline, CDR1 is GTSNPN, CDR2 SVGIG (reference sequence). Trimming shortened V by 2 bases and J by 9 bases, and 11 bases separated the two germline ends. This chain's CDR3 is CAWSFGVTSPLHF. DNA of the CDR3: TGTGCCTGGAGTTTTGGGGTAACTTCACCCCTCCACTTT.

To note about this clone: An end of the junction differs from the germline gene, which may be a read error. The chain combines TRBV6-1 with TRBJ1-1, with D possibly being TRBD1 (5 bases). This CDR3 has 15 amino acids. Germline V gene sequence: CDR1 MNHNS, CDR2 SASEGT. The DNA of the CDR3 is TGTGCCAGCAGCCCTAAGTACCGGGTGGACACTGAAGCTTTATTT. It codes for CASSPKYRVDTEALF.

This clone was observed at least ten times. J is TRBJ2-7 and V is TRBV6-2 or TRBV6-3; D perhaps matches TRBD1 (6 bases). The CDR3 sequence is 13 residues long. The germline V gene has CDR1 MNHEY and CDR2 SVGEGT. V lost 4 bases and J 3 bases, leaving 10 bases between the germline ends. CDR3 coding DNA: TGTGCCAGCAGTTCAGAACAGGGCTACGAGCAGTACTTC. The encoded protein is CASSSEQGYEQYF.

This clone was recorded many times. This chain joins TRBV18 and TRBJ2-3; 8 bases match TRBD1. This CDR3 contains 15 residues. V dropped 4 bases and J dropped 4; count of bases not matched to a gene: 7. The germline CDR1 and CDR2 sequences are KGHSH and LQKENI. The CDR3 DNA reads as TGTGCCAGCTCACGGGAGACAGGGGAGGCAGATACGCAGTATTTT. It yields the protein CASSRETGEADTQYF. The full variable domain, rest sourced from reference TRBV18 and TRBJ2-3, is NAGVMQNPRHLVRRRGQEARLRCSPMKGHSHVYWYRQLPEEGLKFMVYLQKENIIDESGMPKERFSAEFPKEGPSILRIQQVVRGDSAAYFCASSRETGEADTQYFGPGTRLTVL.

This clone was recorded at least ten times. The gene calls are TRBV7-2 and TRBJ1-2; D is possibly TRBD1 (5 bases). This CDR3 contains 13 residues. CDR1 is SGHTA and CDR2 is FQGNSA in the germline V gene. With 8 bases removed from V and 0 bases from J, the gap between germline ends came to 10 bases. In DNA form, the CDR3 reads TGTGCCAGCCTTCCAGGGTCTAACTATGGCTACACCTTC. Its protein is CASLPGSNYGYTF.

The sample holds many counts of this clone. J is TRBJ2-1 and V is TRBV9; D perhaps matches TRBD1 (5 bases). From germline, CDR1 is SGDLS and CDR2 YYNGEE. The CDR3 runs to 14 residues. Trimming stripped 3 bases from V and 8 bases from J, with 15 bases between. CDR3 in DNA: TGTGCCAGCAGCGAGGGGCGGATGTACGATGAGCAGTTCTTC. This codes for CASSEGRMYDEQFF.

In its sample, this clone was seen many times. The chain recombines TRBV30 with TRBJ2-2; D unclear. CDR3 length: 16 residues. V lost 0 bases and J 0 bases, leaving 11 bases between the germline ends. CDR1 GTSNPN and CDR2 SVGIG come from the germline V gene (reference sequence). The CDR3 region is CAWSVGTEANTGELFF. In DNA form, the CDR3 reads TGTGCCTGGAGTGTAGGAACAGAGGCGAACACCGGGGAGCTGTTTTTT.

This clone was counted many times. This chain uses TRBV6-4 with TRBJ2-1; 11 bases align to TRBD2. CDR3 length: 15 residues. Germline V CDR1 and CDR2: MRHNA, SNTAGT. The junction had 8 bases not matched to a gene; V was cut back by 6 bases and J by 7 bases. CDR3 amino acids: CASSRLAGSGNEQFF. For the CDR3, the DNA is TGTGCCAGCAGCCGACTAGCGGGAAGCGGGAATGAGCAGTTCTTC.